These T cell receptor beta chains were read from a single sample in a study of T cell responses to AZD1222 COVID-19 vaccine. Sequencing used immunoSEQ multiplex PCR; TCRdb keeps in-frame clones, though not all of them. This sample yields around 73,000 clones, of which roughly 87% are seen a single time; 7% to 10% belongs to the top ten. The sample here was peripheral blood, taken 28 days after the second AZD1222 dose. These receptors all stem from an adult who received the AZD1222 COVID-19 vaccine. The conserved cysteine and the conserved F or W are not part of the CDR3 here. The D gene is left open where the match is weak. Clone size is stated in some rows and not others, as once, few, many or a class when expanded.

NA,TRBJ1-1,TRBV5-1,once,ASSLEGSPNTEAF
TRBD1,TRBJ2-2,TRBV3-1/TRBV3-2,NA,ASSHSGQLNTGELF
NA,TRBJ1-1,TRBV14,NA,ASSQGLYWQKNTEAF
TRBD1,TRBJ1-2,TRBV12-5,few,ASGRGQGPFYGYT
NA,TRBJ2-2,TRBV2,NA,ASSVAGNRQTGELF
NA,TRBJ2-1,TRBV9,once,ASSALGLYNEQF
NA,TRBJ1-1,TRBV18,NA,ASSPLGTEAF
NA,TRBJ2-3,TRBV14,few,ASSQVQGPDTQY
TRBD1,TRBJ2-2,TRBV19,NA,ASSPRRGKNTGELF
NA,TRBJ1-1,TRBV7-3,NA,ASSSQGTEAF
TRBD1,TRBJ2-1,TRBV19,NA,ASRGQGASNEQF
NA,TRBJ1-1,TRBV6-5,NA,ASSYSLGPNTEAF
NA,TRBJ1-2,TRBV6-5,NA,ASTAAGRPNYGYT
NA,TRBJ2-3,TRBV27,once,ASSRDREEDTQY
NA,TRBJ2-1,TRBV2,NA,ASSPGTYNEQF
TRBD1,TRBJ2-2,TRBV9,NA,ASSATQGANTGELF
NA,TRBJ1-5,TRBV4-3,once,ASSPTQYSNQPQH
NA,TRBJ2-7,TRBV20-1,once,SASLVSYEQY
NA,TRBJ1-1,TRBV2,once,ASSWGRTNTEAF
TRBD1,TRBJ1-2,TRBV2,NA,ASSRDRDYGYT
NA,TRBJ1-1,TRBV19,NA,ASSIVENTEAF
NA,TRBJ2-1,TRBV7-2,NA,ASSSGVRGAFYNEQF
NA,TRBJ2-5,TRBV7-9,NA,ASSPSTGRETQY
NA,TRBJ1-1,TRBV5-4,NA,ASSPRGEFLTNTEAF
NA,TRBJ2-7,TRBV24-1,NA,ATSDGREQY
NA,TRBJ2-7,TRBV7-2,NA,ASSFRRYYEQY
NA,TRBJ1-2,TRBV4-1,NA,ASSQDVAYGYT
NA,TRBJ1-1,TRBV24-1,NA,ATSDSTVTTEAF
TRBD2,TRBJ2-3,TRBV7-3,NA,ASSLQDSGSSDTQY
TRBD2,TRBJ2-5,TRBV5-1,NA,ASSFPRTSGRRQETQY
NA,TRBJ1-2,TRBV30,NA,AWSVWTVRGYT